Below, one T cell receptor (beta chain) is given with its context. The target antigen is unknown. Per the authors' pipeline: Matches to published virus-specific TCRB sequences were rare among patient CD8+ clones larger than 1%. Method: immunoSEQ multiplex PCR; TCRdb's copy keeps in-frame clones and lacks some. The D gene and trimming were derived from the DNA, and the V and J assignments and clone size from that table. The sample carries about 15,000 clones, about three quarters recorded once. Positive selection with magnetic beads achieved the isolation of CD4+ and CD8+ cells, followed by a flow cytometry check of purity. This sample was included in a study of somatic mutations in cytotoxic T cells in rheumatoid arthritis. Study-wide results and caveats: Within 8 of 65 patients, the single biggest CD8+ clone made up more than 20% of CD8+ cells.

Germline V gene lookup returns CDR1 LNHDA and CDR2 SQIVND (reference sequence). V was clipped by 4 bases and J by 3 bases; unmatched bases: 5. The length of the CDR3 is 15 residues. Material: CD8+ T cells sorted from blood. The chain joins TRBV19 to TRBJ1-1, with 10 bases that match TRBD1. This receptor was taken from an adult with rheumatoid arthritis. The CDR3 DNA sequence: TGTGCCAGTAGTAGACAGGGGGCGAGGGACACTGAAGCTTTCTTT. This sequence encodes CASSRQGARDTEAFF.